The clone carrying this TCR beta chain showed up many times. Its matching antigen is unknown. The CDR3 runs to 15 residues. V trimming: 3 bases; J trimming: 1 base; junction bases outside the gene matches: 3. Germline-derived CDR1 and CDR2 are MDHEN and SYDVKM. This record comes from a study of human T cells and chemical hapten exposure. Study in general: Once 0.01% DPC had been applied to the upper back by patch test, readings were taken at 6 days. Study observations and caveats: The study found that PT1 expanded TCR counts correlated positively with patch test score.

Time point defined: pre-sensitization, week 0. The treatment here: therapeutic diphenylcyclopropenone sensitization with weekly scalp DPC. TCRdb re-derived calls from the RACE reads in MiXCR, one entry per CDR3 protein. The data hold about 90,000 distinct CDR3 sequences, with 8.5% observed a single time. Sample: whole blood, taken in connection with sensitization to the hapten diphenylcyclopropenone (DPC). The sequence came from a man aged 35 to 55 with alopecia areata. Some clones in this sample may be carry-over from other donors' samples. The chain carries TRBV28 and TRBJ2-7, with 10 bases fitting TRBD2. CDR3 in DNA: TGTGCCAGCAGTTTCACTAGCGGGGCGTCCTACGAGCAGTACTTC. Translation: CASSFTSGASYEQYF.